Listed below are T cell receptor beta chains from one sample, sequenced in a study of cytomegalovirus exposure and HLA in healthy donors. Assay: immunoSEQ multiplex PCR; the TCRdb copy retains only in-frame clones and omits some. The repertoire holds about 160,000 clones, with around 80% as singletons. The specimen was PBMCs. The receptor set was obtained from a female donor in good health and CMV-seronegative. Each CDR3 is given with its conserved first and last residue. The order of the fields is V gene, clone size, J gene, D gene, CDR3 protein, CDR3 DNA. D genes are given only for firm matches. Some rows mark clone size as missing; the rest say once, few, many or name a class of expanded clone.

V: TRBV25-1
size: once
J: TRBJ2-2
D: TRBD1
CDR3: CASSDSTGGSTGELFF
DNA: TGTGCCAGCAGTGATTCGACAGGGGGCAGCACCGGGGAGCTGTTTTTT

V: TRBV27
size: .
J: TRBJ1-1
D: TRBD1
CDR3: CASRQGGTNTEAFF
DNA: TGTGCCAGCCGACAGGGGGGCACGAACACTGAAGCTTTCTTT

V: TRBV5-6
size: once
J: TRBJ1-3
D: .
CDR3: CASSLAAVGNTIYF
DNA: TGTGCCAGCAGCTTGGCGGCGGTTGGAAACACCATATATTTT

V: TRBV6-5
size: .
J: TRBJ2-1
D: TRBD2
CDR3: CASSSSVAGAHNEQFF
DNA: TGTGCCAGCAGTTCATCGGTAGCGGGGGCTCACAATGAGCAGTTCTTC

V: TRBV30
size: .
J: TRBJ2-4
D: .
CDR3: CAWSTGRAKNIQYF
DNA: TGTGCCTGGAGTACAGGTCGAGCCAAAAACATTCAGTACTTC

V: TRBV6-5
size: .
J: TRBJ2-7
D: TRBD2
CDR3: CASSYIREDAYEQYF
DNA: TGTGCCAGCAGTTACATCCGGGAGGACGCCTACGAGCAGTACTTC

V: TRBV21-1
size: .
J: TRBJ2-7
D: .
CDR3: CASRTPYEQYF
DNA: TGTGCCAGCAGGACTCCCTACGAGCAGTACTTC

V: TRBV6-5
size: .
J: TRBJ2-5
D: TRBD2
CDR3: CASSFEPRGGQETQYF
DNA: TGTGCCAGCAGTTTCGAACCACGCGGGGGGCAAGAGACCCAGTACTTC

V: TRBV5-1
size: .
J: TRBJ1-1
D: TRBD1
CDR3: CASSEWTGRSEAFF
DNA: TGCGCCAGCAGCGAGTGGACAGGCCGTTCGGAAGCTTTCTTT

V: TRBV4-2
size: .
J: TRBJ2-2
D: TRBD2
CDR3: CASSQISGSETGELFF
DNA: TGTGCCAGCAGCCAAATCAGCGGGAGTGAGACCGGGGAGCTGTTTTTT

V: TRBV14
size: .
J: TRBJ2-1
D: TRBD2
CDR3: CASSQASIWTSGGIF
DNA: TGTGCCAGCAGCCAAGCTTCGATATGGACTAGCGGTGGGATCTTC

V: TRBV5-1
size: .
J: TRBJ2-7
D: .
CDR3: CASSIDSYEQYF
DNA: TGCGCCAGCAGCATAGACAGCTACGAGCAGTACTTC

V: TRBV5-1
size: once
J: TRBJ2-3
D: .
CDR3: CASSLRCPQGSTDTQYF
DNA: TGCGCCAGCAGCTTGCGATGTCCTCAGGGTAGCACAGATACGCAGTATTTT

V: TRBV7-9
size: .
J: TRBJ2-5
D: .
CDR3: CASSLRGGARETQYF
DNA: TGTGCCAGCAGCTTAAGAGGGGGGGCGAGAGAGACCCAGTACTTC

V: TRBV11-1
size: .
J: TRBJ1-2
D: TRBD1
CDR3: CASSSGQGSYGYTF
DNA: TGTGCCAGCAGCTCGGGACAGGGGAGCTATGGCTACACCTTC

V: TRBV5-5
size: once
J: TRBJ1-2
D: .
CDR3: CASRSSPGGYTF
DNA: TGTGCCAGCAGATCTAGCCCCGGCGGCTACACCTTC

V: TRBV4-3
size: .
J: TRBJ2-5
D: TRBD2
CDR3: CASSLGVAGDVETQYF
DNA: TGCGCCAGCAGCCTCGGCGTAGCGGGTGATGTGGAGACCCAGTACTTC

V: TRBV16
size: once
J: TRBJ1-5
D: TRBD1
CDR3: CASSPDRVGQPQHF
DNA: TGTGCCAGCAGCCCTGACAGGGTAGGTCAGCCCCAGCATTTT

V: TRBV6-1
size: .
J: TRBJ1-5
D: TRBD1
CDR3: CASSPGGYGGAQHF
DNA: TGTGCCAGCAGCCCAGGGGGGTACGGCGGGGCCCAGCATTTT

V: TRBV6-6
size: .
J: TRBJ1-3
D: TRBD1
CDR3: CASSFDRDGNTIYF
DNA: TGTGCCAGCAGCTTTGACAGGGATGGAAACACCATATATTTT

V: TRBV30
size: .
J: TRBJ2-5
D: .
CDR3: CAWGPGRGAETQYF
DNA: TGTGCCTGGGGCCCGGGACGGGGGGCAGAGACCCAGTACTTC

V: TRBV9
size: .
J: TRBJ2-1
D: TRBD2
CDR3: CASRGGSGSSYNEQFF
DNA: TGTGCCAGCCGAGGGGGGAGCGGGAGCTCCTACAATGAGCAGTTCTTC

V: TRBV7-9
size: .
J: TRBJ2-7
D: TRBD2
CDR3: CASSFPTHSGNSYEQYF
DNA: TGTGCCAGCAGCTTCCCGACCCATAGCGGGAACTCCTACGAGCAGTACTTC

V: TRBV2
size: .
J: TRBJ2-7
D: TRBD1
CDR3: CASSAQGAIYEQYF
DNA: TGTGCCAGCAGCGCACAGGGGGCGATCTACGAGCAGTACTTC

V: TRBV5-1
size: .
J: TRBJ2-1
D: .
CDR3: CASSLGGGYEQFF
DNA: TGCGCCAGCAGCTTGGGTGGGGGGTACGAGCAGTTCTTC

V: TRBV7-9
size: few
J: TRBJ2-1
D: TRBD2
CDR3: CSSSPTSGSYNEQFF
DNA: TGTTCCAGCAGCCCGACTAGCGGGAGTTACAATGAGCAGTTCTTC

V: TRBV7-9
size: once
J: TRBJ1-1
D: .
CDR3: CASSPPRGNFPLYLEAFF
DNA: TGTGCCAGCAGCCCCCCACGAGGGAATTTCCCCTTGTACCTTGAAGCTTTCTTT